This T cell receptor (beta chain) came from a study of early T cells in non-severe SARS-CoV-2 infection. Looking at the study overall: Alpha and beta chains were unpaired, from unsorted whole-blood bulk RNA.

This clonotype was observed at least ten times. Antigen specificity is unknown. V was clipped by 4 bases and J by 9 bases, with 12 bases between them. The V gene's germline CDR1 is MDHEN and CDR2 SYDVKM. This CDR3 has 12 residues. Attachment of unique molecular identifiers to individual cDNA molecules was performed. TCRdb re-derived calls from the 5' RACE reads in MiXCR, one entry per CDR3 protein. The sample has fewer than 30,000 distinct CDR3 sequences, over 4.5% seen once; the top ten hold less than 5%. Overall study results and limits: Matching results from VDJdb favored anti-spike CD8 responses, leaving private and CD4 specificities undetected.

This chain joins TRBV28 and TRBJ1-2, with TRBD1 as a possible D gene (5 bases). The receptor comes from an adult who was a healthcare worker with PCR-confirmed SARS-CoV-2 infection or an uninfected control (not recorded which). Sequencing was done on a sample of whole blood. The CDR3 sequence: CASSSPGRSYTF. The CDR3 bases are TGTGCCAGCAGTTCCCCGGGACGCAGCTACACCTTC.